This T cell receptor beta chain emerged from a study of graft-versus-host responses after intestinal transplantation. Study-wide context: Anti-thymocyte globulin induction, then tacrolimus and steroids for about three years, went to all recipients. Study findings and constraints: The presence of high graft-versus-host to host-versus-graft clonal ratios in allografts characterized patients with graft-donor T cell macrochimerism. Circulating GvH clones peaking coincided with falling HvG clones soon after transplant. Analysis identified GvH clones in recipient marrow, with some appearing first in ileum or blood.

This CDR3 region has 14 residues. The V and J ends lost 9 bases and 3 bases respectively, with 15 bases between them. The germline V gene has CDR1 PRHDT and CDR2 FYEKMQ (reference sequence). The data were produced by immunoSEQ multiplex PCR, yet TCRdb's version contains in-frame clones alone and is incomplete. This sample has around 110,000 clones, with about 87% found just once. Notes on this clone: Its antigen is currently unknown.

The sample in question was unstimulated CD4+ T cells sorted from spleen or lymph node cells, obtained before transplant. This sequence was found in a human donor who was the organ donor for an intestinal transplant. The rearrangement uses TRBV13 and TRBJ2-1; a weak D match, TRBD2 (6 bases). CDR3 DNA sequence: TGTGCCAGTAGGAGGGGAGGAGGCTACAATGAGCAGTTCTTC. Encoded protein: CASRRGGGYNEQFF. Based on the CDR3 plus reference TRBV13 and TRBJ2-1, the full variable domain is AAGVIQSPRHLIKEKRETATLKCYPIPRHDTVYWYQQGPGQDPQFLISFYEKMQSDKGSIPDRFSAQQFSDYHSELNMSSLELGDSALYFCASRRGGGYNEQFFGPGTRLTVL.